This T cell receptor beta chain was identified in a study of T-cell reconstitution after alpha-beta-depleted transplantation in children (dated by TCRdb to about 2016). For the study in its entirety: Using TCR repertoire profiling, the study followed T-cell immune reconstitution in a quantitative way in children after TCRalphabeta/CD19-depleted allogeneic hematopoietic cell transplantation. Study-wide conclusions, independent of this receptor: The frequencies of hyperexpanded clones fell over the following months, and after one year, T-cell counts and TCRbeta diversity were mostly attributed to newly produced T cells. The high TCRbeta diversity at day 60 in some patients was ascribed to recipient T cells and intrathymic progenitors that had survived conditioning. The apparently early alphabetaT-cell count recovery about two months after transplant was reportedly dependent on only several hundred rapidly expanded clones derived from non-depleted graft cells.

Library preparation was by PCR. Instrument on record: Illumina HiSeq 2500. TCR libraries were prepared with molecular barcoding, using unique molecular identifiers to normalize TCRbeta repertoire quantification. TCRdb trimmed the raw reads at Q25, called clones with MiXCR and kept productive beta chains. Each entry is one CDR3 protein sequence, shown with its most common DNA and genes. Recorded for this sample are 780,000 or so distinct CDR3 sequences; around 15% of them occurred a single time. Of the sample, around 5.3% falls within the top ten clones. CDR1 is given as SGHRS and CDR2 as YFSETQ, both from the germline V gene. A distance of 13 bases separates the germline ends of V and J, which lose 2 bases and 4 bases respectively. The CDR3 has 15 amino acids, counting the end cysteine and phenylalanine. Kept here is only the CDR3 DNA, which spans 45 bases and is read in frame from base 1. This sample's treatment or condition label indicates: allogeneic hematopoietic cell transplantation with graft depleted of TCRalphabeta T cells and CD19 B cells. TCRalphabeta/CD19-depleted allogeneic hematopoietic cell grafts were given to the transplant recipients, all of whom were children.

This clonotype was seen a handful of times. It lacks a known antigen. One base away there is no much larger clone; base qualities are not given. The clonotype comes from a male patient under 18 who had a stem cell transplant for acute lymphoblastic leukemia, so the T cells may come from the graft donor. Sequencing used PBMCs, mostly from graft donor cells, obtained 360 days after TCRalphabeta/CD19-depleted stem cell transplant. Recombination connected TRBV5-1 to TRBJ2-1; the D gene is unclear. This receptor carries the CDR3 CASSFGPLFYNEQFF. Here is the DNA: TGCGCCAGCAGCTTTGGGCCCCTCTTTTACAATGAGCAGTTCTTC.